This T cell receptor (beta chain) emerged from a study of T cells after yellow fever vaccination. Study-level information: Fractions of low cell number were prepared using SMART-Seq v4 Ultra Low Input.

Template-switching 5'RACE yielded the TCR cDNA; a universal primer site and UMIs were added in the process. TCRdb redid the calling of the 5' RACE reads with MiXCR, one entry per CDR3 protein. The sample holds roughly 500,000 distinct CDR3 sequences; roughly 21% are singletons and the top ten take about 13%. The receptor was derived from a man between 25 and 39 years old who received the YFV17D yellow fever vaccine. The sample here was PBMCs, taken 15 days after the yellow fever booster vaccination.

CDR3 in amino acids: CASSLVVNTGELFF. CDR3 bases: TGTGCCAGCAGTTTAGTAGTTAACACCGGGGAGCTGTTTTTT. The chain has TRBV12-3 or TRBV12-4 and TRBJ2-2; D ambiguous. CDR3 length equals 14 residues. Trimming stripped 1 base from V and 2 bases from J, with 5 bases between.